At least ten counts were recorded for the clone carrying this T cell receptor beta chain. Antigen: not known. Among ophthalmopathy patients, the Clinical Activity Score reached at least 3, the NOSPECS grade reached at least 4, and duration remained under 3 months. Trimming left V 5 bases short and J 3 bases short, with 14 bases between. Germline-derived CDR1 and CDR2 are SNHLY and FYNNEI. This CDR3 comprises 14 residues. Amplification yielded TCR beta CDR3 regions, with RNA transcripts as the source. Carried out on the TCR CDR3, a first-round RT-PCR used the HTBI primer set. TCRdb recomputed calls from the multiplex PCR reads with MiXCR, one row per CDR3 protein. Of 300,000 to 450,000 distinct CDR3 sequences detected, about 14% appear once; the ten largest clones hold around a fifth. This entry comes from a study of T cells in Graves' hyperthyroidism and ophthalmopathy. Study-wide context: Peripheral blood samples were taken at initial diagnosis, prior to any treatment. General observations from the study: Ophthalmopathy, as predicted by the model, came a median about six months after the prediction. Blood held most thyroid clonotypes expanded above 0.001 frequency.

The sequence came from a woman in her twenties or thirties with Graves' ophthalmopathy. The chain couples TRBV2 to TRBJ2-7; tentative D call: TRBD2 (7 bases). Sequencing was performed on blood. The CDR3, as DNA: TGTGCCAGCAGTTCCCGGGGGGCTTTCTACGAGCAGTACTTC. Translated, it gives CASSSRGAFYEQYF.